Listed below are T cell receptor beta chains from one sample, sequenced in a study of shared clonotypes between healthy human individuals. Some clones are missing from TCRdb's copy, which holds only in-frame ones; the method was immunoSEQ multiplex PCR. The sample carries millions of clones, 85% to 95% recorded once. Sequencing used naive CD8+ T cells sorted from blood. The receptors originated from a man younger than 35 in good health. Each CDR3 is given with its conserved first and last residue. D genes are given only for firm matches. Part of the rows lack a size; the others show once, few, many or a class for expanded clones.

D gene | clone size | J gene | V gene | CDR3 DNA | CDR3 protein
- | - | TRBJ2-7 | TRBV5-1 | TGCGCCAGCAGCCCAACAGGAGCCTACGAGCAGTACTTC | CASSPTGAYEQYF
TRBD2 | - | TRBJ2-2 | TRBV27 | TGTGCCAGCAGTTTACTCGGGGGGGACACCGGGGAGCTGTTTTTT | CASSLLGGDTGELFF
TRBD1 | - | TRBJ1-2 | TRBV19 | TGTGCCAGTAGTATCTGGACAGGGGAATATGGCTACACCTTC | CASSIWTGEYGYTF
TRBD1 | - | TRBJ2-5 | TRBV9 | TGTGCCAGCAGCGTCCCCGGGACAGGTGAAGAGACCCAGTACTTC | CASSVPGTGEETQYF
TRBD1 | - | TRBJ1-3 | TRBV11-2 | TGTGCCAGCAGACCCGACCTGGGACAGGGAAACACCATATATTTT | CASRPDLGQGNTIYF
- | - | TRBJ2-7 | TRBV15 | TGTGCCACCAGCAGAGAAGAGGGCTACGAGCAGTACTTC | CATSREEGYEQYF
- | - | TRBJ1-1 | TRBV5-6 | TGTGCCAGCAGAAGGATTCGAACGGGGATGGACACTGAAGCTTTCTTT | CASRRIRTGMDTEAFF
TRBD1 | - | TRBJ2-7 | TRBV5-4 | TGTGCCAGCAGCTCGGGACAGTCCTACGAGCAGTACTTC | CASSSGQSYEQYF
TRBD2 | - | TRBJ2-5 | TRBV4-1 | TGCGCCAGCAGCCAAGATGGGGGACTAGCGGGTCAAGAGACCCAGTACTTC | CASSQDGGLAGQETQYF
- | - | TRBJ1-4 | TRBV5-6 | TGTGCCAGCAGCTTCCAGGGGTTGGAGGGTGAAAAACTGTTTTTT | CASSFQGLEGEKLFF
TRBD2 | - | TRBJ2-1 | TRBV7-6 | TGTGCCAGCAGCTTAGCTGGACTAGCGGATCACTACAATGAGCAGTTCTTC | CASSLAGLADHYNEQFF
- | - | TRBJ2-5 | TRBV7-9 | TGTGCCAGCAGCTCCTGGAGGGGTGTCCAAGAGACCCAGTACTTC | CASSSWRGVQETQYF
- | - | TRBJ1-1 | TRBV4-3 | TGCGCCAGCAGCCAAGGGTGGGAAGGGGCTGAAGCTTTCTTT | CASSQGWEGAEAFF
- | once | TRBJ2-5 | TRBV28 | TGTGCCAGCAGTTTGTGGAGTTTGGAGACCCAGTACTTC | CASSLWSLETQYF
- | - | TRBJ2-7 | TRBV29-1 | TGCAGCGTCAGGGAGACCTACGAGCAGTACTTC | CSVRETYEQYF
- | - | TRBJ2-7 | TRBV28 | TGTGCCGCCTCGGGTGTCGACGAGCAGTACTTC | CAASGVDEQYF
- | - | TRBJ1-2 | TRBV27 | TGTGCCAGCAGTTTATCCAGGGGCTATGGCTACACCTTC | CASSLSRGYGYTF
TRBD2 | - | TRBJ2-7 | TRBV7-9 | TGTGCCTCCCGGGGGGTCTCCTACGAGCAGTACTTC | CASRGVSYEQYF
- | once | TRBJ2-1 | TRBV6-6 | TGTGCCAGCAGTTACTTTTTGTCGGAAGGGGACAATGAGCAGTTCTTC | CASSYFLSEGDNEQFF
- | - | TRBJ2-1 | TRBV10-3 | TGTGCCATCAAGGTGGATGAGAAGGGGTTGGGGGAGGTCAATGAGCAGTTCTTC | CAIKVDEKGLGEVNEQFF
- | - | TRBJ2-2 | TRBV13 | TGTGCCAGCAGCCAGGCGGACAGGAACACCGGGGAGCTGTTTTTT | CASSQADRNTGELFF
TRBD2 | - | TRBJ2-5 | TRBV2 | TGTGCCAGCAGTGAAGGCCGGGAGGGAAACAAAGAGACCCAGTACTTC | CASSEGREGNKETQYF
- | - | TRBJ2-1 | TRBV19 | TGTGCCAGTAGTATAGATCTGGGCCTGGGCTATGAGCAGTTCTTC | CASSIDLGLGYEQFF
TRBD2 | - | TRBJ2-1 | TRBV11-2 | TGTGCCAGCAGCTTAGCGGGGGGATTTTACAATGAGCAGTTCTTC | CASSLAGGFYNEQFF
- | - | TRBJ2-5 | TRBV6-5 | TGTGCCAGCAGTTTTGCCTGGGGACCGGCGGAGACCCAGTACTTC | CASSFAWGPAETQYF
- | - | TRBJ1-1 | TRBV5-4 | TGTGCCAGCAGCAAGGACGGGAACACTGAAGCTTTCTTT | CASSKDGNTEAFF
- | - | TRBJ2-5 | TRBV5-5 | TGTGCCAGCAGCACCACACAGGGATACGAGACCCAGTACTTC | CASSTTQGYETQYF
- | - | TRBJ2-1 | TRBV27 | TGTGCCAGCAGTTTATCGTATTTTGGGTGGTCCTACAATGAGCAGTTCTTC | CASSLSYFGWSYNEQFF
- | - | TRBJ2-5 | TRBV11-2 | TGTGCCAGCAGCTTTAGCGAGACCCAGTACTTC | CASSFSETQYF
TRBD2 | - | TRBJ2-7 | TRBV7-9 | TGTGCCAGCAGCCGGACTAGCGGGGGATCCTACGAGCAGTACTTC | CASSRTSGGSYEQYF
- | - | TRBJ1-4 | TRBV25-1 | TGTGCCAGCAGTGACAGCCCCGCCGGGGGCATCAATGAAAAACTGTTTTTT | CASSDSPAGGINEKLFF
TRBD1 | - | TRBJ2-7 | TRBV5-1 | TGCGCCAGCAGTTCGGACAGGGAGGTTCAGCAGTACTTC | CASSSDREVQQYF